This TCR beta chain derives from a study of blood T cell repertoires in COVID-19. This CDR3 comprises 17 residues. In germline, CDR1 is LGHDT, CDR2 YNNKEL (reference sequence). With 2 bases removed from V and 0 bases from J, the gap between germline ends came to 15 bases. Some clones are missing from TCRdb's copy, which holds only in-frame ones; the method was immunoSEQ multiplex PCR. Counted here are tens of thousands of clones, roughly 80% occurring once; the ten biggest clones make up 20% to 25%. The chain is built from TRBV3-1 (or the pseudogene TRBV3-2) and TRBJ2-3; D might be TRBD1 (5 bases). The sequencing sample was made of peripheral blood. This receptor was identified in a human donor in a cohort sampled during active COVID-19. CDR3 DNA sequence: TGTGCCAGCAGCCAAATGGGGCTGGCAGTCAGCACAGATACGCAGTATTTT. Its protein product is CASSQMGLAVSTDTQYF.